The 4 T cell receptor beta chains in this list originate from one sample, sequenced in a study of T cell changes during pregnancy in multiple sclerosis. The data were produced by immunoSEQ multiplex PCR, yet TCRdb's version contains in-frame clones alone and is incomplete. The sample lists tens of thousands of clones; approximately 85% were seen once. This specimen was CD4+ T cells from peripheral blood mononuclear cells, taken before pregnancy. The receptors here all came from a female donor with multiple sclerosis, enrolled in a pregnancy study.

The chain recombines TRBV7-6 with TRBJ2-3; D remains ambiguous. The CDR3 spans 13 residues. Deletions cut 5 bases from V and 5 bases from J, with 11 bases between. Per the germline V gene, CDR1 is SGHVS and CDR2 is FNYEAQ. In nucleotides, the CDR3 is TGTGCCAGCAGCCCCTTCCAGTTAGATACGCAGTATTTT. Residues: CASSPFQLDTQYF. The entire variable domain, with the rest obtained from reference TRBV7-6 and TRBJ2-3, is as follows: GAGVSQSPRYKVTKRGQDVALRCDPISGHVSLYWYRQALGQGPEFLTYFNYEAQQDKSGLPNDRFSAERPEGSISTLTIQRTEQRDSAMYRCASSPFQLDTQYFGPGTRLTVL.

The chain carries TRBV5-1 and TRBJ2-7; TRBD2 is a possible D gene (5 bases). CDR1 and CDR2 from the germline V gene are SGHRS and YFSETQ. V lost 4 bases and J lost 3, with 20 bases in between. This CDR3 spans 16 amino acids. CDR3 in amino acids: CASSDLYREEGYEQYF. In nucleotides, the CDR3 is TGCGCCAGCAGCGACTTATACCGGGAAGAAGGCTACGAGCAGTACTTC.

The chain uses TRBV18 and TRBJ2-2; D is ambiguous. The CDR3 is 15 residues long. Trimming removed 2 bases at V and 1 base at J, with 8 bases between. Germline V gene data show CDR1 as KGHSH and CDR2 as LQKENI. The CDR3 DNA reads as TGTGCCAGCTCACCAATGCGCCAGAACACCGGGGAGCTGTTTTTT. This encodes CASSPMRQNTGELFF.

The chain carries TRBV14 and TRBJ1-2; 9 bases line up with TRBD1. The germline CDR1 and CDR2 sequences are SGHDN and FVKESK. V trimming: 2 bases; J trimming: 2 bases; junction bases outside the gene matches: 9. This CDR3 contains 17 residues. The CDR3, as DNA: TGTGCCAGCAGCCAAAGGGCACCGGGACAGGGAAACTATGGCTACACCTTC. It translates to CASSQRAPGQGNYGYTF.